This TCR beta chain stems from a study of CD8 T cells in ankylosing spondylitis. Study-wide points: A CD8+ phenotype characterized the disease-linked clones, which were relatively rare in peripheral blood. Within matched ankylosing spondylitis synovial fluid, disease-linked clones were reportedly significantly enriched.

J lost 4 bases, V lost 9 bases, and 12 bases had no gene match. Germline values: CDR1 SNHLY, CDR2 FYNNEI. The CDR3 has 16 residues. TCRdb ran MiXCR on the 5' RACE reads and lists one entry per CDR3 protein. The sample shows 250,000 to 400,000 distinct CDR3 sequences, roughly 12% of them seen only once. This clonotype was detected only a few times. Antigen: not known. V usage is TRBV2 and J usage is TRBJ1-5, with TRBD1 matching over 10 bases. Source material: blood, either unsorted or a sorted T cell fraction (not recorded which). This receptor was identified in a female donor with ankylosing spondylitis or in good health (not recorded which). CDR3 DNA: TGTGCCAGTTCCAGGTGGGGGACAGGGGAAAATCAGCCCCAGCATTTT. It yields the protein CASSRWGTGENQPQHF.